This TCR beta chain was captured in a study of blood T cell repertoires in COVID-19. Study information: Whether acute or convalescent, the COVID-19 samples came from the United States, Italy and Spain. PBMCs, B-cell-depleted T cells, or T cells provided the cDNA or gDNA that made up the material.

As processed by the authors: Quantification of nucleated cells was approximated via reference gene primer amplification. Only in-frame clones appear in the TCRdb table, and some are missing; sequencing was by immunoSEQ multiplex PCR. That table furnishes V, J and clone size, whereas the DNA furnished D and trimming. Of fewer than 350,000 clones detected, approximately 85% appear once; the ten largest clones hold over 8%. Sequenced input: peripheral blood. This receptor was identified in a man younger than 35 with active or convalescent COVID-19.

CDR3 nucleotide sequence: TGTGCCACCATGGGGGGGGTCAGGGTCTACGAGCAGTACTTC. Its translation: CATMGGVRVYEQYF. The chain couples TRBV10-3 to TRBJ2-7, with 7 positions matching TRBD2. The CDR3 loop spans 14 amino acids. CDR1 and CDR2 from the germline V gene are ENHRY and SYGVKD. V lost 10 bases and J lost 3; bases outside the gene matches: 12.